This T cell receptor (beta chain) was captured by sequencing in a study of cytomegalovirus exposure and HLA in healthy donors. 13 Jbeta primers and 60 Vbeta primers were used for the PCR. Clones were sequenced by immunoSEQ multiplex PCR, and TCRdb holds only the in-frame ones, with some missing. The sample carries 120,000 or so clones, about 85% recorded once. Study conclusions and caveats: Later analysis associated a missense DCLRE1C variant with TCR beta V- and J-gene trimming. Later, an analysis found that common viral pathogens appeared to be linked with several of the most significant clusters. A later analysis reportedly found that, within productive TCRs, an Asian-associated ancestry cluster had fewer N-insertions than the mean observed across the 666 donors.

In regard to this clone: Its antigen is undetermined.

Germline V gene lookup returns CDR1 SGHRS and CDR2 YFSETQ. V lost 5 bases and J 4 bases, leaving 16 bases between the germline ends. The CDR3 has 15 residues. This sequence originates from a man aged 50 or older in good health and CMV-seronegative. The sequenced material came from PBMCs. The chain links TRBV5-1 to TRBJ1-3, with D perhaps matching TRBD1 (6 bases). The CDR3 loop is CASRSGPQGGNTIYF. The CDR3 DNA reads as TGCGCCAGCAGGTCGGGCCCGCAGGGGGGAAACACCATATATTTT.